These 9 T cell receptor beta chains share one sample of origin, sequenced in a study of blood T cell repertoires in COVID-19. Clones were read by immunoSEQ multiplex PCR, and TCRdb kept only the in-frame ones, dropping some. This sample yields about 210,000 clones, of which approximately 81% are seen a single time; around 20% belongs to the top ten. Input material: PBMCs or T cells enriched from blood (not recorded which). These receptors all come from a man aged 35-49 years who had recovered from COVID-19.

The chain recombines TRBV15 with TRBJ1-5; tentative D call: TRBD1 (5 bases). In germline, CDR1 is LNHNV, CDR2 YYDKDF (reference sequence). The CDR3 spans 18 residues. V lost 0 bases to trimming and J lost 0 bases, with 15 bases between them. The CDR3 coding sequence is TGTGCCACCAGCAGAGATAGGTTGACAGCCCCTAGCAATCAGCCCCAGCATTTT. Translating gives CATSRDRLTAPSNQPQHF.

This chain links TRBV7-2 with TRBJ2-2; 10 bases fit TRBD2. The CDR3 has 16 amino acids. Unmatched junction bases numbered 5, after V lost 5 bases and J lost 2 bases. CDR1 is SGHTA, CDR2 FQGNSA, per germline. CDR3 nucleotide sequence: TGTGCCAGCAGCCAACTAGCGGGGTTAAACACCGGGGAGCTGTTTTTT. It encodes CASSQLAGLNTGELFF.

The chain's CDR3 is CSASPGQNYEQYF. DNA for the CDR3: TGCAGTGCTAGTCCCGGACAGAACTACGAGCAGTACTTC. The chain is built from TRBV20-1 and TRBJ2-7; a possible D gene is TRBD1 (6 bases). This CDR3 region has 13 residues. Trimming pared 3 bases from V and 3 bases from J, leaving 12 bases between. The germline V gene encodes CDR1 DFQATT and CDR2 SNEGSKA (reference sequence).

The rearrangement uses TRBV30 and TRBJ2-7; D possibly corresponds to TRBD1 (5 bases). V was cut by 0 bases and J by 5 bases, with 14 bases left in between. CDR3 size: 14 residues. Germline CDR1 reads GTSNPN; CDR2 reads SVGIG (reference sequence). The CDR3 bases are TGTGCCTGGAGTGTATCTAGGGGTTCCAACGAGCAGTACTTC. Protein product: CAWSVSRGSNEQYF. Based on the CDR3 plus reference TRBV30 and TRBJ2-7, the full variable domain is SQTIHQWPATLVQPVGSPLSLECTVEGTSNPNLYWYRQAAGRGLQLLFYSVGIGQISSEVPQNLSASRPQDRQFILSSKKLLLSDSGFYLCAWSVSRGSNEQYFGPGTRLTVT.

The rearrangement joins TRBV2 to TRBJ1-1; D not certain. V gave up 5 bases and J gave up 5 bases, with 12 bases separating them. The CDR3 contains 13 residues. CDR1 is SNHLY and CDR2 is FYNNEI in the germline V gene. The CDR3 DNA sequence: TGTGCCAGCAGTCCTACGCCTGTAACTGAAGCTTTCTTT. It encodes CASSPTPVTEAFF.

The V and J genes are TRBV30 and TRBJ1-3; 9 nucleotides line up with TRBD1. The CDR3 loop spans 17 amino acids. J gave up 0 bases and V 0 bases, and 6 bases lay outside the gene matches. Germline CDR1 is GTSNPN and CDR2 is SVGIG (reference sequence). The CDR3 DNA follows: TGTGCCTGGAGTGTCATCGGGACAGGGTACTCTGGAAACACCATATATTTT. Its protein product is CAWSVIGTGYSGNTIYF.

The CDR3 here is CASSTRLAGGPTDTQYF. The DNA of the CDR3 is TGTGCCAGCAGTACACGGTTAGCGGGAGGGCCAACAGATACGCAGTATTTT. The chain recombines TRBV28 with TRBJ2-3; TRBD2 matches at 11 bases. CDR1 is MDHEN, CDR2 SYDVKM, per germline. The V and J ends lost 5 bases and 3 bases, in that order; junction bases with no gene match: 10. The CDR3 length is 17 residues.

This clone was detected a few times. The CDR3 sequence is CASSITTSVFSSEQYF. The CDR3 nucleotides are TGTGCCAGCAGCATCACCACTAGCGTGTTTTCGAGCGAGCAGTACTTC. The chain links TRBV5-5 to TRBJ2-7, with 7 bases matching TRBD2. CDR3 length equals 16 residues. Germline CDR1 and CDR2: SGHKS and YYEKEE (reference sequence). J gave up 6 bases and V 4 bases, and 16 bases lay outside the gene matches.

The rearrangement links TRBV28 to TRBJ1-1; 11 bases are shared with TRBD1. After removal of 6 bases from V and 5 bases from J, the junction contained 5 bases not matched to a gene. This CDR3 is built from 14 residues. Germline V lookup: CDR1 MDHEN, CDR2 SYDVKM. In DNA, the CDR3 is TGTGCCAGCAGACCCGGGACAGGGGGTACTGAAGCTTTCTTT. This gives the protein CASRPGTGGTEAFF.